This T cell receptor (beta chain) was sequenced during a study of T cells in Graves' hyperthyroidism and ophthalmopathy. With 7 bases clipped from V and 1 base from J, the junction kept 7 bases outside the gene matches. Germline V gene sequence: CDR1 LGHNT, CDR2 FRNRAP. The CDR3 spans 15 residues. Patients were aged 18 to 65, had disease duration under 2 months, and had newly diagnosed hyperthyroidism. On the basis of clinical symptoms, serum thyroxine and TRAb, thyroid ultrasound and orbital computed tomography, diagnoses were made. This clonotype was seen many times. Amplification of TCR beta CDR3 regions was performed using RNA transcripts as template. HTBI primers were the set used in a first-round RT-PCR of the TCR CDR3. TCRdb used MiXCR to reprocess the multiplex PCR reads, holding one entry per CDR3 protein. The sample consists of around 200,000 distinct CDR3 sequences, approximately 20% of them appearing once.

This clonotype was sampled from a man between 40 and 49 years old with Graves' hyperthyroidism. The rearrangement uses TRBV12-5 and TRBJ2-1; 7 positions agree with TRBD2. The sample consisted of blood. The CDR3, as DNA: TGTGCTAGTGCCCTACCCGGGGGGTCCTACAATGAGCAGTTCTTC. Translation gives CASALPGGSYNEQFF.